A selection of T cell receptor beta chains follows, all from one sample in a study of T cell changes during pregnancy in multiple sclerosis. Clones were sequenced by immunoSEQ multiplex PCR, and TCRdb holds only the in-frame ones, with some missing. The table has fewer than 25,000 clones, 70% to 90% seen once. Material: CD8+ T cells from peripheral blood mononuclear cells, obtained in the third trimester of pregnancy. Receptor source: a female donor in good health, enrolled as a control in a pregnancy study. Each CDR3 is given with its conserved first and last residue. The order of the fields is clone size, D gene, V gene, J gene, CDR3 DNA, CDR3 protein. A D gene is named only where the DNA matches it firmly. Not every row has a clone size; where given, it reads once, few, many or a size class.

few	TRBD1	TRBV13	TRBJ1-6	TGTGCCAGCAGCCGAGGACAGGGGATTACACCCCTCCACTTT	CASSRGQGITPLHF
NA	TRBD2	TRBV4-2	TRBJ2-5	TGTGCCAGCAGCCAAGGCGGGCTAGCGGGACAAGAGACCCAGTACTTC	CASSQGGLAGQETQYF
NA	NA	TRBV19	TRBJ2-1	TGTGCCAGTAGGGCGGGCCGATCGCAGTTCTTC	CASRAGRSQFF
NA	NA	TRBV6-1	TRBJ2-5	TGTGCCAGCAGTGAAGGCCTATCGGAGACCCAGTACTTC	CASSEGLSETQYF
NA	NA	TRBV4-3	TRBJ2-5	TGCGCCAGCAGCCAAGAATGGGGGGGCTCCGGGACAGGAGTTTCGACCCAGTACTTC	CASSQEWGGSGTGVSTQYF
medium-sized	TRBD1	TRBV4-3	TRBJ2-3	TGCGCCAGCAGCCAAGAGGACAGGGGATTAACAGATACGCAGTATTTT	CASSQEDRGLTDTQYF
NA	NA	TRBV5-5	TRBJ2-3	TGTGCCAGCAGCCTCCGGGACAAACTTAGCACAGATACGCAGTATTTT	CASSLRDKLSTDTQYF
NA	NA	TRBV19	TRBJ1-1	TGTGCCAGTACCCTCGGGAGGAACACTGAAGCTTTCTTT	CASTLGRNTEAFF
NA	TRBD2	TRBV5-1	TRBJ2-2	TGCGCCAGCAGCCTGGGTCCTAGCGGGGTAGGAACCGGGGAGCTGTTTTTT	CASSLGPSGVGTGELFF
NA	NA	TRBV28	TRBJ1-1	TGTGCCAGCAGATACTTAGGTAGGGAGCGGGACACTGAAGCTTTCTTT	CASRYLGRERDTEAFF
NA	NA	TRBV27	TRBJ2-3	TGTGCCAGCAGTAAGACTAGAGGCCCACTAGATACGCAGTATTTT	CASSKTRGPLDTQYF
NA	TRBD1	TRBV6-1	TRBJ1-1	TGTGCCAGCAGTGGGCGGGACAGGGGCCCGATCAACACTGAAGCTTTCTTT	CASSGRDRGPINTEAFF
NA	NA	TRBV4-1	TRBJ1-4	TGCGCCAGCAGCCAAGAGCAACAGGGAATGAATGAAAAACTGTTTTTT	CASSQEQQGMNEKLFF
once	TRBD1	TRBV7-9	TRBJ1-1	TGTGCCAGCAGCTTACCCCAGGGACAGGTTACCACTGAAGCTTTCTTT	CASSLPQGQVTTEAFF
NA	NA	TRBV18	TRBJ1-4	TGTGCCAGCTCACCACTAAGCGGTTCTAATGAAAAACTGTTTTTT	CASSPLSGSNEKLFF
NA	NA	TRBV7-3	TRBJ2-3	TGTGCCAGCAGCGGGCCTTCCACAGATACGCAGTATTTT	CASSGPSTDTQYF
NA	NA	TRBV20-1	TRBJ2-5	TGCAGTGCTAGAGACGGGGAGACCCAGTACTTC	CSARDGETQYF
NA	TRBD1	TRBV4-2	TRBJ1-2	TGTGCCAGCAGCCAAGAAGGGGGCCCAGCCTACACCTTC	CASSQEGGPAYTF
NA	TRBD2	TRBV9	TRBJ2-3	TGTGCCAGCAGCGCGACTAGCGGGGACCCAGATACGCAGTATTTT	CASSATSGDPDTQYF
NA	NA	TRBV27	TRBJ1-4	TGTGCCAGCAGTCCTTACTCGGGACTAACTTCAACTAATGAAAAACTGTTTTTT	CASSPYSGLTSTNEKLFF
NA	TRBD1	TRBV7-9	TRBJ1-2	TGTGCCAGCAGCCCAGGGACAGACCACACCTTC	CASSPGTDHTF
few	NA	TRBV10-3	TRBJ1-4	TGTGCCATCAGTGACGGCAGGGTGGGGTTTAATGAAAAACTGTTTTTT	CAISDGRVGFNEKLFF
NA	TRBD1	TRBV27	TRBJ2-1	TGTGCCAGCAGTTCATCCGGGACAGAGTCCTACAATGAGCAGTTCTTC	CASSSSGTESYNEQFF
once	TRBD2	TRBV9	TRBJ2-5	TGTGCCAGCAGCGTTGCGGGAGTACAAGAGACCCAGTACTTC	CASSVAGVQETQYF
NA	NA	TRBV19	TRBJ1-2	TGTGCCAGTAGTGCCCGCCGGGTGGATGGCTACACCTTC	CASSARRVDGYTF
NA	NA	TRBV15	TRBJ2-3	TGTGCCACCAGCAGAGATGTGGCCTTAGGGGATCCTACGCAGTATTTT	CATSRDVALGDPTQYF
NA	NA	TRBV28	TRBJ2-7	TGTGCCAGCAGTTTCGTCGACGGCGCAGGGGAGCAGTACTTC	CASSFVDGAGEQYF
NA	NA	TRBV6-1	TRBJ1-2	TGTGCCAGCAGTGTCTCAGGGAACTATGGCTACACCTTC	CASSVSGNYGYTF